The 27 T cell receptor beta chains in this list originate from one sample, sequenced in a study of T cell repertoires in cytomegalovirus infection. TCRdb re-analysed the reads in MiXCR, keeping a single row per CDR3 protein. This repertoire shows 900,000 to 950,000 distinct CDR3 sequences, approximately 32% found once; its top ten account for around 15%. For these TCRs, the target antigens are not known. The specimen comprised cultured CD8+ T cells from PBMCs, sampled from culture after CMV antigen stimulation. The origin of the receptors is a human donor in good health (CMV status not recorded). Some clones in this sample may be carry-over from other donors' samples.

The CDR3 sequence is CASTVGALNTEAFF. The CDR3, as DNA: TGTGCCAGCACGGTGGGGGCCTTGAACACTGAAGCTTTCTTT. V is TRBV12-3 or TRBV12-4 and J is TRBJ1-1; D is perhaps TRBD1 (6 bases). The CDR3 length is 14 residues. Trimming left V 7 bases short and J 0 bases short, with 12 bases between.

A note on this clonotype: This could be a read error, since a much larger clone is one nucleotide away. This chain links TRBV7-6 with TRBJ2-5; no definite D call. The CDR3 is made up of 15 amino acids. CDR1 is SGHVS and CDR2 is FNYEAQ in the germline V gene. With 6 bases removed from V and 10 bases from J, the gap between germline ends came to 24 bases. CDR3 DNA: TGTGCCAGCAGACTCCTAGTGGGGATGGTAGATGACCAGTACTTC. Its protein product is CASRLLVGMVDDQYF.

The chain joins TRBV7-9 to TRBJ1-1; D gene ambiguous. This CDR3 has 11 amino acids. V gave up 11 bases and J gave up 4 bases, with 11 bases separating them. The germline V gene encodes CDR1 SEHNR and CDR2 FQNEAQ (reference sequence). CDR3: CAPRRATEAFF. The CDR3 DNA follows: TGTGCCCCCCGCCGGGCCACTGAAGCTTTCTTT. The full variable domain, completed using reference TRBV7-9 and TRBJ1-1, is DTGVSQNPRHKITKRGQNVTFRCDPISEHNRLYWYRQTLGQGPEFLTYFQNEAQLEKSRLLSDRFSAERPKGSFSTLEIQRTEQGDSAMYLCAPRRATEAFFGQGTRLTVV.

This clonotype was counted a few times. The gene calls are TRBV7-9 and TRBJ2-7; unclear D gene. Germline CDR1 is SEHNR and CDR2 is FQNEAQ (reference sequence). The CDR3 is 14 amino acids. V was shortened by 5 bases and J by 5 bases, with 16 bases between the two germline ends. CDR3 protein: CASSPHKVPDEQYF. The CDR3 DNA reads TGTGCCAGCAGCCCTCACAAGGTCCCGGACGAGCAGTACTTC.

As concerns this clonotype: An end of the junction differs from the germline gene, which may be a read error. The rearrangement links TRBV6-2 or TRBV6-3 to TRBJ2-1; D possibly corresponds to TRBD1 (6 bases). This CDR3 contains 16 residues. The germline V gene encodes CDR1 MNHEY and CDR2 SVGEGT. The CDR3 DNA reads as TGTACCAGCAGTTACAGCGACAGGTACTCCTACAATGAGCAGTTCTTC. Residues: CTSSYSDRYSYNEQFF.

This chain uses TRBV6-5 with TRBJ2-5; TRBD1 might be the D (6 bases). The CDR3 sequence is 13 residues long. The germline V and J ends were trimmed by 5 bases and 4 bases, with 11 bases remaining between them. CDR1 MNHEY and CDR2 SVGAGI come from the germline V gene. CDR3 loop: CASSPGDRETQYF. In DNA form, the CDR3 reads TGTGCCAGCAGTCCAGGGGATCGAGAGACCCAGTACTTC.

The gene calls are TRBV7-6 and TRBJ2-1, with D possibly matching TRBD1 (5 bases). The germline V gene encodes CDR1 SGHVS and CDR2 FNYEAQ. The ends were cut back, 0 bases at V and 4 bases at J, with 13 bases in the middle. This CDR3 comprises 16 residues. For the CDR3, the DNA is TGTGCCAGCAGCTTAGCCTCCCGCGACAGTTACAATGAGCAGTTCTTC. It is translated as CASSLASRDSYNEQFF.

This clonotype has more than one count but fewer than ten. The chain links TRBV2 to TRBJ1-1; D might be TRBD1 (5 bases). Germline values: CDR1 SNHLY, CDR2 FYNNEI. Deletions cut 7 bases from V and 4 bases from J, with 10 bases between. The CDR3 is made up of 12 amino acids. The CDR3 reads CASMGRPTEAFF. The DNA of the CDR3 is TGTGCCAGCATGGGGCGGCCCACTGAAGCTTTCTTT.

The chain employs TRBV20-1 and TRBJ2-2; the match to TRBD2 covers 8 bases. The germline CDR1 and CDR2 sequences are DFQATT and SNEGSKA (reference sequence). The CDR3 has 15 amino acids. After removal of 3 bases from V and 0 bases from J, the junction contained 3 bases not matched to a gene. The DNA of the CDR3 is TGCAGTGCTAGGCCGGGACTAGCGAACACCGGGGAGCTGTTTTTT. Amino acid sequence: CSARPGLANTGELFF.

This clonotype occurred a few times. The rearrangement joins TRBV5-4 to TRBJ2-2; the D gene is possibly TRBD1 (5 bases). The CDR3 loop spans 16 amino acids. Germline assignment: CDR1 SGHNT and CDR2 YYREEE (reference sequence). The germline V and J ends were trimmed by 1 base and 1 base, with 11 bases remaining between them. CDR3 bases: TGTGCCAGCAGCTTGATACAGGTAGTGAACACCGGGGAGCTGTTTTTT. Translation: CASSLIQVVNTGELFF.

The sample holds a few counts of this clonotype. This rearrangement joins TRBV19 to TRBJ1-3, with D tentatively TRBD1 (5 bases). The V gene's germline CDR1 is LNHDA and CDR2 SQIVND (reference sequence). This CDR3 has 14 amino acids. V lost 3 bases and J 7 bases, leaving 13 bases between the germline ends. The CDR3 is CASSIRGRRNTIYF. As DNA, the CDR3 is TGTGCCAGTAGTATTAGGGGTCGTCGGAACACCATATATTTT.

The chain recombines TRBV12-3 or TRBV12-4 with TRBJ1-2; 9 bases align to TRBD1. The ends lost 10 bases at V and 7 bases at J; junction bases unmatched: 19. The CDR3 has 16 amino acids. DNA for the CDR3: TGTGCCATCCGCTTGACAGGGGGATTGAGTCCAGGTGGCTACACCTTC. Protein product: CAIRLTGGLSPGGYTF.

In the case of this clonotype: Possible read error: a much larger clone is one base away. This chain joins TRBV6-1 and TRBJ2-1; TRBD1 matches 7 bases. This CDR3 has 15 residues. Unmatched junction bases numbered 10, after V lost 7 bases and J lost 4 bases. The germline CDR1 and CDR2 sequences are MNHNS and SASEGT. In nucleotides, the CDR3 is TGTGCCAGCATCCTCTTATCGGGACAGTACAATGAGCAGTTCTTC. Its protein product is CASILLSGQYNEQFF.

This clonotype was counted only a few times. The chain combines TRBV18 with TRBJ1-1; perhaps TRBD1 as D (5 bases). V was trimmed by 3 bases and J by 5 bases, leaving 13 bases between them. The CDR3 sequence is 14 residues long. CDR1 is KGHSH, CDR2 LQKENI, per germline. CDR3 nucleotides: TGTGCCAGCTCACCGCCCCCTCAGGGTACTGAAGCTTTCTTT. It translates to CASSPPPQGTEAFF.

This clonotype was seen many times. The chain uses TRBV7-8 and TRBJ1-5, with D unresolved. This CDR3 has 16 amino acids. Trimming shortened V by 3 bases and J by 8 bases, and 20 bases separated the two germline ends. CDR1 and CDR2 from the germline V gene are SGHVS and FQNEAQ. The CDR3 DNA follows: TGTGCCAGCAGCTTGGAGTTGCGGGCGGGAATCAAGCCCCAGCATTTT. Translated, it gives CASSLELRAGIKPQHF.

This clonotype was counted many times. This chain uses TRBV7-2 with TRBJ2-4, with D tentatively TRBD1 or TRBD2 (5 bases each). Germline-derived CDR1 and CDR2 are SGHTA and FQGNSA. This CDR3 is 15 amino acids long. Trimming cost V 5 bases and J 2 bases, with 13 bases left between them. The CDR3: CASSPEGNTKNIQYF. Here the CDR3 DNA reads TGTGCCAGCAGCCCCGAGGGGAACACCAAAAACATTCAGTACTTC.

The chain has TRBV12-3 or TRBV12-4 and TRBJ1-1, with TRBD1 matching over 9 bases. The CDR3 loop spans 13 amino acids. After removal of 9 bases from V and 5 bases from J, the junction contained 7 bases not matched to a gene. CDR3 residues: CASNRGRGTEAFF. The CDR3 DNA is TGTGCCAGTAACAGGGGGCGAGGGACTGAAGCTTTCTTT.

Notes on this clonotype: This may be a read error, as it is one base from a much larger clone. The chain couples TRBV5-1 to TRBJ2-2; D might be TRBD1 or TRBD2, each matching 5 bases. The CDR3 sequence is 16 residues long. Germline CDR1 SGHRS, CDR2 YFSETQ. The CDR3 region has the DNA TGCGCCAACAGCACGACCGGGACGCCAGATTTCGGGGAGCTGTTTTTT. Protein product: CANSTTGTPDFGELFF. The complete variable domain, with remaining parts taken from reference TRBV5-1 and TRBJ2-2, reads KAGVTQTPRYLIKTRGQQVTLSCSPISGHRSVSWYQQTPGQGLQFLFEYFSETQRNKGNFPGRFSGRQFSNSRSEMNVSTLELGDSALYLCANSTTGTPDFGELFFGEGSRLTVL.

This clonotype has at least ten counts. DNA for the CDR3: TGTGCCAGCAGCCAAGTTGCCGGGCAGCCCCAGCATTTT. It is translated as CASSQVAGQPQHF. J is TRBJ1-5 and V is TRBV3-1; D unresolved. The CDR3 spans 13 residues. Trimming left V 1 base short and J 7 bases short, with 8 bases between. Germline loops: CDR1 LGHDT, CDR2 YNNKEL (reference sequence).

This clonotype has a count of ten or more. This sequence joins TRBV7-9 and TRBJ1-1, with D possibly TRBD1 on 5 matching bases. Trimming removed 0 bases at V and 0 bases at J, with 14 bases between. This CDR3 contains 17 residues. Germline V gene sequence: CDR1 SEHNR, CDR2 FQNEAQ (reference sequence). The CDR3: CASSLAGRGALNTEAFF. CDR3 sequence (DNA): TGTGCCAGCAGCTTAGCAGGGCGCGGGGCCTTGAACACTGAAGCTTTCTTT.

There are a few counts of this clonotype. This chain uses TRBV6-5 with TRBJ2-7; D might be TRBD1 (5 bases). Trimming took 2 bases from V and 6 from J, leaving 11 bases between them. This CDR3 is 13 amino acids long. Germline V gene sequence: CDR1 MNHEY, CDR2 SVGAGI. In DNA, the CDR3 is TGTGCCAGCAGTTACGGGGCCAGGAGCGAGCAGTACGTC. Translation: CASSYGARSEQYV.

V gene TRBV6-2 or TRBV6-3 combines with J gene TRBJ2-1; TRBD1 might be the D (6 bases). The V end lost 7 bases, the J end lost 8 bases, and 15 bases lay between the germline ends. The CDR3 spans 13 residues. CDR1 and CDR2 (germline): MNHEY, SVGEGT. CDR3: CASNPLTGDEQFF. The CDR3 nucleotides are TGTGCCAGCAACCCTTTGACAGGCGATGAGCAGTTCTTC.

This clonotype was found a few times. The genes are TRBV25-1 and TRBJ2-3; no clear D gene. CDR3 size: 13 residues. Germline V lookup: CDR1 MGHDK, CDR2 SYGVNS. The V end was cut by 0 bases, the J end by 5 bases, with 6 bases between. The CDR3 is CASSEYVGDTQYF. The CDR3 DNA is TGTGCCAGCAGTGAATACGTAGGAGATACGCAGTATTTT.

V usage is TRBV6-2 or TRBV6-3 and J usage is TRBJ2-7, with D possibly matching TRBD1 (5 bases). Germline values: CDR1 MNHEY, CDR2 SVGEGT. The CDR3 has 13 amino acids. V shed 2 bases and J shed 3 bases, with 8 bases lying between them. DNA of the CDR3: TGTGCCAGCAGTTACGCGACAGTCTACGAGCAGTACGTC. Translation: CASSYATVYEQYV.

J is TRBJ1-3 and V is TRBV7-6; D gene unclear. CDR3 size: 16 residues. V lost 5 bases, J lost 2 bases, and 16 bases lay in between. Germline CDR1 SGHVS, CDR2 FNYEAQ. CDR3 nucleotide sequence: TGTGCCAGCAGCGCCCAGACCCCGGACCCTGGAAACACCATATATTTT. It translates to CASSAQTPDPGNTIYF.

The chain is built from TRBV12-3 or TRBV12-4 and TRBJ1-2; 8 nucleotides align to TRBD1. The CDR3 has 13 residues. V trimming: 8 bases; J trimming: 7 bases; junction bases outside the gene matches: 9. The chain's CDR3 is CASGPGQAGGYTF. CDR3 sequence (DNA): TGTGCCAGCGGCCCGGGACAGGCGGGTGGCTACACCTTC.

The gene calls are TRBV4-1 and TRBJ1-4, with D maybe TRBD1 (5 bases). This CDR3 comprises 16 residues. The germline V and J ends were trimmed by 0 bases and 9 bases, with 17 bases remaining between them. Germline CDR1 MGHRA, CDR2 YSYEKL. Here the CDR3 reads CASSQELRQGKKKLFF. The CDR3, as DNA: TGCGCCAGCAGCCAAGAATTGCGGCAGGGAAAGAAAAAACTGTTTTTT.